This T cell receptor (beta chain) was sequenced for a study of early T cells in non-severe SARS-CoV-2 infection. Overall study: Chains were unpaired, as sequencing was done on bulk RNA from unsorted whole blood.

The V end was cut by 4 bases, the J end by 5 bases, with 12 bases between. The CDR3 length is 13 residues. Germline V gives CDR1 MDHEN, CDR2 SYDVKM. The sample holds a few counts of this clonotype. Its antigen is not known. As part of library construction, unique molecular identifiers were attached to individual cDNA molecules. TCRdb fed the 5' RACE reads into MiXCR, producing one record per CDR3 protein. The top ten hold 15% to 17% of the sample, which has tens of thousands of distinct CDR3 sequences, 9% to 10% seen once. Study-wide results and caveats: VDJdb-based annotation leaned toward anti-spike CD8 responses and missed private and CD4 specificities.

This clonotype was sampled from an adult who was a healthcare worker with PCR-confirmed SARS-CoV-2 infection or an uninfected control (not recorded which). The chain couples TRBV28 to TRBJ2-7, with a weak D call TRBD1 (6 bases). Sequences were derived from whole blood, sampled at baseline. The CDR3 DNA reads as TGTGCCAGCAGTTCCTCCAAGGGGGACGAGCAGTACTTC. This codes for CASSSSKGDEQYF.